Listed here are 12 T cell receptor beta chains from one sample, sequenced in a study of T cells after yellow fever vaccination. TCRdb reprocessed the 5' RACE reads via MiXCR and lists one record per CDR3 protein. The sample holds tens of thousands of distinct CDR3 sequences, 7.4% seen once. The sample in question was CD8+ T cells sorted from PBMCs, obtained 15 days after the yellow fever booster vaccination. These receptors all come from a man aged 30 to 39 who received the YFV17D yellow fever vaccine.

There are many counts of this clonotype. This chain connects TRBV20-1 to TRBJ2-2; TRBD2 matches at 12 bases. CDR3 length: 14 residues. V dropped 6 bases and J dropped 7; count of bases not matched to a gene: 6. Germline assignment: CDR1 DFQATT and CDR2 SNEGSKA (reference sequence). The CDR3 nucleotides read TGCAGTGCCCTGACTAGCGGGAGAGTCGGGGAGCTGTTTTTT. The encoded protein is CSALTSGRVGELFF.

The chain couples TRBV19 to TRBJ2-1, with D maybe TRBD2 (5 bases). This CDR3 has 15 residues. Deletions cut 6 bases from V and 0 bases from J, with 12 bases between. In germline, CDR1 is LNHDA, CDR2 SQIVND (reference sequence). DNA for the CDR3: TGTGCCAGTAGGGACTGGAAGAGCTCCTACAATGAGCAGTTCTTC. Translation: CASRDWKSSYNEQFF.

This clonotype showed up many times. The chain has TRBV29-1 and TRBJ2-1; 16 nucleotides align to TRBD2. There are 16 residues in the CDR3. Trimming removed 4 bases from V and 4 bases from J; junction bases left unmatched: 4. Per the germline V gene, CDR1 is SQVTM and CDR2 is ANQGSEA. This CDR3 is CSVVGLAGGDYNEQFF. In nucleotides, the CDR3 is TGCAGCGTTGTGGGACTAGCGGGAGGGGATTACAATGAGCAGTTCTTC.

Many counts were recorded for this clonotype. This chain connects TRBV5-1 to TRBJ2-1; 11 nucleotides agree with TRBD1. The CDR3 runs 14 residues. V lost 6 bases and J lost 4; bases outside the gene matches: 3. Germline V lookup: CDR1 SGHRS, CDR2 YFSETQ. CDR3 amino acids: CASMGTGGYNEQFF. The CDR3 DNA follows: TGCGCCAGCATGGGGACAGGGGGTTACAATGAGCAGTTCTTC.

This clonotype came up a few times. The V and J genes are TRBV20-1 and TRBJ2-1, with a tentative D call TRBD1 (6 bases). Germline CDR1 reads DFQATT; CDR2 reads SNEGSKA (reference sequence). V shed 3 bases and J shed 7 bases, with 25 bases lying between them. This CDR3 comprises 17 residues. Here the CDR3 DNA reads TGCAGTGCTAGGGGGTCAGGGGTCGGATTACCGGATAATGAGCAGTTCTTC. Translating it yields CSARGSGVGLPDNEQFF.

There are many counts of this clonotype. The V and J genes are TRBV27 and TRBJ2-7; no clear D. The V end lost 2 bases, the J end lost 5 bases, and 7 bases lay between the germline ends. Germline V lookup: CDR1 MNHEY, CDR2 SMNVEV (reference sequence). CDR3 length: 12 amino acids. The CDR3 bases are TGTGCCAGCAGTTTAGGACGGCACGAGCAGTACTTC. Amino acids: CASSLGRHEQYF.

On this clonotype itself: A much larger clone sits a single nucleotide away, making a read error possible. This chain uses TRBV20-1 with TRBJ2-7; D possibly uses TRBD1 or TRBD2 (5 bases each). The CDR3 runs to 15 residues. The germline gives CDR1 DFQATT, CDR2 SNEGSKA (reference sequence). Trimming removed 3 bases from V and 0 bases from J, with 15 bases in between. The CDR3 here is CSASSGAQDSYEQYF. In nucleotides, the CDR3 is TGCAGTGCTAGTTCCGGGGCTCAAGACTCCTACGAGCAGTACTTC.

With regard to this clonotype: A much larger clone lies one base from this, so it may be a read error. The chain employs TRBV5-5 and TRBJ2-7, with TRBD1 as a possible D gene (5 bases). There are 13 residues in the CDR3. Trimming cost V 4 bases and J 2 bases, with 10 bases left between them. The germline CDR1 and CDR2 sequences are SGHKS and YYEKEE (reference sequence). For the CDR3, the DNA is TGTGCCAGCAGCGCAGGGATCCCCTACGAGCAGTACTTC. This codes for CASSAGIPYEQYF.

This clonotype was seen at least ten times. The chain employs TRBV7-6 and TRBJ2-3; a possible D gene is TRBD2 (6 bases). Germline V lookup: CDR1 SGHVS, CDR2 FNYEAQ. The CDR3 has 19 amino acids. Deletions cut 1 base from V and 0 bases from J, with 20 bases between. This CDR3 is CASSLGRAGASASTDTQYF. CDR3 sequence (DNA): TGTGCCAGCAGCTTAGGGAGAGCCGGGGCTAGCGCTAGCACAGATACGCAGTATTTT.

This clonotype has at least ten counts. The chain employs TRBV7-7 and TRBJ2-3; no clear D gene. V was trimmed by 6 bases and J by 3 bases, leaving 10 bases between them. Germline loops: CDR1 SSHAT, CDR2 FNYEAQ (reference sequence). The CDR3 is 13 amino acids. Here the CDR3 DNA reads TGTGCCAGCAGTTCCTTACTTACAGATACGCAGTATTTT. Protein: CASSSLLTDTQYF.

Turning to this clonotype: A single base separates this from a much larger clone, so it may be a read error. The chain joins TRBV29-1 to TRBJ1-1; 7 nucleotides match TRBD1. This CDR3 comprises 13 residues. The V gene's germline CDR1 is SQVTM and CDR2 ANQGSEA. The CDR3: CSGDSSPNTEALF. The CDR3, as DNA: TGCAGCGGGGACAGTTCCCCGAACACTGAAGCTCTCTTT.

V and J are TRBV4-1 and TRBJ1-1; no definite D call. Germline CDR1 reads MGHRA; CDR2 reads YSYEKL. Trimming removed 1 base at V and 1 base at J, with 7 bases between. The CDR3 extends over 14 amino acids. The CDR3 reads CASSQGQGNTEAFF. As DNA, the CDR3 is TGCGCCAGCAGCCAAGGTCAAGGGAACACTGAAGCTTTCTTT.